This TCR beta chain was documented in a study of blood T cell repertoires in COVID-19. Study overall: Acute and convalescent COVID-19 specimens originated in the United States, Italy and Spain.

In the original analysis: The authors estimated nucleated cell counts from reference gene primer amplification. Here immunoSEQ multiplex PCR was the method, and the copy in TCRdb shows in-frame clones only, minus some. The V and J calls and clone size were taken over from that table, and D and trimming were inferred from the DNA. The sample carries hundreds of thousands of clones, roughly 90% recorded once. The V gene end was trimmed by 3 bases and the J gene end by 3 bases; junction bases not matched to a gene: 10. The CDR3 covers 16 residues. Germline loops: CDR1 LNHDA, CDR2 SQIVND (reference sequence).

Sequenced input: peripheral blood. This TCR was sampled from a man between 40 and 49 years old with acute or convalescent COVID-19. V gene TRBV19 combines with J gene TRBJ2-7, with 8 bases fitting TRBD1. CDR3 sequence (DNA): TGTGCCAGTAGTATGTATAACCGGGACAGGTTCTACGAGCAGTACTTC. Encoded protein: CASSMYNRDRFYEQYF.